The 3 T cell receptor beta chains reported below all come from one sample, sequenced in a study of regulatory T cells in long-lasting Graves disease. Construction of the TCR beta libraries employed iRepertoire HTBI primers in conjunction with Arm-PCR of CDR3 regions. One entry per CDR3 protein, called by TCRdb with MiXCR from the multiplex PCR reads. The repertoire includes nearly 350,000 distinct CDR3 sequences, around a fifth of them detected once, and over 25% sits in the top ten. The sample's time point: persistent/refractory GD, antithyroid drugs over 5 years with positive TRAb. The TCR library was prepared using RNA isolated from PBMCs. The input for sequencing was peripheral blood mononuclear cells (PBMCs), taken when the disease was refractory, from a patient treated with antithyroid drugs. Receptor source: a female donor with Graves disease.

This clonotype was counted ten times or more. The V call is TRBV7-2, the J call TRBJ1-1; D gene unclear. Germline CDR1 reads SGHTA; CDR2 reads FQGNSA. Trimming shortened V by 5 bases and J by 0 bases, and 7 bases separated the two germline ends. This CDR3 has 13 residues. The DNA for the CDR3 is TGTGCCAGCAGCCCCCACATGAACACTGAAGCTTTCTTT. It yields the protein CASSPHMNTEAFF.

This clonotype was observed at least ten times. The V call is TRBV12-3 or TRBV12-4, the J call TRBJ1-1, with 7 bases that match TRBD1. Trimming took 6 bases from V and 8 from J; bases not matched to a gene: 6. The CDR3 contains 12 residues. CDR3 loop: CASSQGGREAFF. The CDR3 DNA reads as TGTGCCAGCAGCCAGGGGGGACGCGAAGCTTTCTTT.

In this sample, this clonotype turned up many times. The chain recombines TRBV5-1 with TRBJ1-3; D is perhaps TRBD1 (6 bases). The germline V and J ends were trimmed by 5 bases and 0 bases, with 12 bases remaining between them. Germline lookup yields CDR1 SGHRS and CDR2 YFSETQ. The CDR3 runs to 15 residues. The CDR3 coding sequence is TGCGCCAGCAGTCAACAGGGTAGCTCTGGAAACACCATATATTTT. This gives the protein CASSQQGSSGNTIYF.